A selection of T cell receptor beta chains follows, all from one sample in a study of human T cells and chemical hapten exposure. Via MiXCR, TCRdb re-called the RACE reads, giving one row per CDR3 protein. The data contain about 360,000 distinct CDR3 sequences, around 4.8% of them singletons. Here the sequenced sample was whole blood, taken in connection with sensitization to the hapten diphenylcyclopropenone (DPC). These receptors were taken from a woman between 45 and 65 years old with alopecia areata. Some clones in this sample may be carry-over from other donors' samples. The CDR3 runs from the conserved cysteine through the conserved F or W. D genes are given only for firm matches. The size of a clone is reported for some rows only, either as once, few or many, or as a class for expanded clones.

D gene,clone size,J gene,V gene,CDR3 DNA,CDR3 protein
TRBD1,few,TRBJ1-1,TRBV6-2/TRBV6-3,TGTGCCAGCAGTCCCTGGACAGGGGGGGTCACTGAAGCTTTCTTT,CASSPWTGGVTEAFF
TRBD2,few,TRBJ2-3,TRBV7-7,TGTGCCAGCAGCTTAACGACTAGCGGGAGGGCTAGCACAGATACGCAGTATTTT,CASSLTTSGRASTDTQYF
.,few,TRBJ2-7,TRBV28,TGTGCCAGCAGTTTAGAGGCCGGGGACTACGAGCAGTACTTC,CASSLEAGDYEQYF
.,few,TRBJ2-6,TRBV7-9,TGTGCCAGCAGCTTAAATGGGGGCGCTGGGGCCAACGTCCTGACTTTC,CASSLNGGAGANVLTF
.,many,TRBJ2-3,TRBV4-2,TGTGCCAGCAGCCAAGTGGGGGGGGCCCCAGATACGCAGTATTTT,CASSQVGGAPDTQYF
TRBD1,many,TRBJ1-2,TRBV7-2,TGTGCCAGCAGCTTAGAAGTTGGGCAGGGGGCGAGACAATCCTATGGCTACACCTTC,CASSLEVGQGARQSYGYTF
.,many,TRBJ1-1,TRBV7-2,TGTGCCAGCAGCCCAACCTTGAACACTGAAGCTTTCTTT,CASSPTLNTEAFF
.,.,TRBJ2-3,TRBV7-2,TGTGCCAGCACTTTCATGGACACAGATACGCAGTATTTT,CASTFMDTDTQYF
.,many,TRBJ2-2,TRBV24-1,TGTGCCACCAGTGATTCCCGACCCACCGGGGAGCTGTTTTTT,CATSDSRPTGELFF
.,many,TRBJ2-1,TRBV7-2,TGTGCCAGCAGCTTAGGATATGGGCAGTTCTTC,CASSLGYGQFF
.,few,TRBJ2-1,TRBV13,TGTGCCAGCAGCTTAGGCACGGCTAGCAATGAGCAGTTCTTC,CASSLGTASNEQFF
.,.,TRBJ1-5,TRBV24-1,TGTGCCACCAGTGATGCCGGAGGGGGCAATCAGCCCCAGCATTTT,CATSDAGGGNQPQHF
TRBD1,few,TRBJ1-2,TRBV6-5,TGTGCCAGCAGGGGACAGGGCGCTAACTATGGCTACACCTTC,CASRGQGANYGYTF
.,.,TRBJ2-3,TRBV4-1,TGCGCCAGCAGCCAAGAGTCAGGGAGAGATACGCAGTATTTT,CASSQESGRDTQYF
.,many,TRBJ1-5,TRBV24-1,TGTGCCACCAGTGATTTAAAGGACGAGGAACCCCAGCATTTT,CATSDLKDEEPQHF
.,.,TRBJ1-6,TRBV3-1,TGTGCCAGCAGCCAAGAACCCGCCCGGGCGGCCAATTCACCCCTCCACTTT,CASSQEPARAANSPLHF
.,few,TRBJ1-1,TRBV20-1,TGCAGTGCTAGATTGGTGAGAGAAGCTTTCTTT,CSARLVREAFF
.,few,TRBJ2-7,TRBV4-1,TGCGCCAGCAGCCAAACAATGGGGGCCCCATACGAGCAGTACTTC,CASSQTMGAPYEQYF
.,many,TRBJ2-1,TRBV14,TGTGCCAGCAGCCAAATTTCGAATGAGCAGTTCTTC,CASSQISNEQFF
.,many,TRBJ2-1,TRBV20-1,TGCAGTGCGCAGCCCAGGGAGGTCTACAATGAGCAGTTCTTC,CSAQPREVYNEQFF
.,few,TRBJ1-1,TRBV3-1,TGTGCCAGCAGCCAGGGCTCCGACCCGACTGAAGCTTTCTTT,CASSQGSDPTEAFF
TRBD1,.,TRBJ2-5,TRBV7-2,TGTGCCAGCAGCTCCGACAGGGGGGATGAGACCCAGTACTTC,CASSSDRGDETQYF
TRBD1,few,TRBJ2-5,TRBV24-1,TGTGCCACCAGTGACCCCAGGGGGCGAGATCAAGAGACCCAGTACTTC,CATSDPRGRDQETQYF
TRBD2,.,TRBJ2-1,TRBV4-3,TGCGCCAGCAGCCGAGGGACTAGCGGGACCAATGAGCAGTTCTTC,CASSRGTSGTNEQFF
.,many,TRBJ2-1,TRBV20-1,TGCAGTGCGGCTAGGGGACCGGGGGACAGAGAGCAGTTCTTC,CSAARGPGDREQFF
.,many,TRBJ1-3,TRBV4-3,TGCGCCAGCAGTCAGGACCGAGCCCAGTCTGGAAACACCATATATTTT,CASSQDRAQSGNTIYF
TRBD1,few,TRBJ2-6,TRBV6-5,TGTGCCAGCAGTCAAAGACAGGGGACTGGGGCCAACGTCCTGACTTTC,CASSQRQGTGANVLTF
.,many,TRBJ2-7,TRBV28,TGTGCCAGCAGGCAGGGCTCCTACGAGCAGTACTTC,CASRQGSYEQYF
TRBD2,many,TRBJ2-7,TRBV29-1,TGCAGCGTTGTGAGGGGAGGGTCCGAGCAGTACTTC,CSVVRGGSEQYF
TRBD1,many,TRBJ1-1,TRBV12-3/TRBV12-4,TGTGCCAGCAATCCCCTAGGGGACAGAGATAACACTGAAGCTTTCTTT,CASNPLGDRDNTEAFF
.,few,TRBJ2-7,TRBV2,TGTGCCAGCACCGCCCGGACAAGCGAGCAGTACTTC,CASTARTSEQYF
.,few,TRBJ1-3,TRBV6-5,TGTGCCAGCAGTCTAGACTCGCAGGGGATTTCTGGAAACACCATATATTTT,CASSLDSQGISGNTIYF
TRBD1,few,TRBJ1-6,TRBV5-4,TGTGCCAGCAGCAGTCCGGGACAGGATAATTCACCCCTCCACTTT,CASSSPGQDNSPLHF
.,few,TRBJ1-5,TRBV5-6,TGTGCCAGCAGCTTGGGCACAGTAGGCTATCAGCCCCAGCATTTT,CASSLGTVGYQPQHF
.,.,TRBJ1-5,TRBV2,TGTGCCAGCAGTGTGAGGGACAATAGGCAGCCCCAGCATTTT,CASSVRDNRQPQHF
TRBD1,many,TRBJ1-3,TRBV6-5,TGTGCCAGCAGGTCGGACAGGGGATATGGAAACACCATATATTTT,CASRSDRGYGNTIYF
.,.,TRBJ2-1,TRBV29-1,TGCAGCGTGGCGACGCGAGGGTTATACAATGAGCAGTTCTTC,CSVATRGLYNEQFF
.,.,TRBJ1-1,TRBV13,TGTGCCAGCACCCAAGGGGCGCACACTGAAGCTTTCTTT,CASTQGAHTEAFF
.,few,TRBJ2-2,TRBV13,TGTGCCAGCAGTCCAGGGGCGCCAAACACCGGGGAGCTGTTTTTT,CASSPGAPNTGELFF
.,few,TRBJ2-3,TRBV21-1,TGTGCCAGCAGCAAAGTTTTCTGTGAATCCAAGGTGACTAGCGGGAGGAAGGATACGCAGTATTTT,CASSKVFCESKVTSGRKDTQYF
TRBD1,many,TRBJ2-7,TRBV7-2,TGTGCCAGCAGCCGAGGGGGGACAGGGGTCGAGCAGTACTTC,CASSRGGTGVEQYF
.,many,TRBJ1-2,TRBV5-5,TGTGCCAGCAGCTTGGAAAACTATGGCTACACCTTC,CASSLENYGYTF
.,many,TRBJ1-2,TRBV4-1,TGCGCCAGCAGCCAAGCGGGGGGTGGCTACACCTTC,CASSQAGGGYTF
TRBD2,many,TRBJ2-7,TRBV28,TGTGCCAGCAGCCTAACTAGCGTCTCCTACGAGCAGTACTTC,CASSLTSVSYEQYF
TRBD1,many,TRBJ2-4,TRBV29-1,TGCAGCGTTGAGACAGGGGCCATTCAGTACTTC,CSVETGAIQYF
.,few,TRBJ2-7,TRBV13,TGTGCCAGCAGCTCAGCCCTGAGAGGGGGAGATGAGCAGTACTTC,CASSSALRGGDEQYF
.,few,TRBJ2-1,TRBV10-3,TGTGCCTCCAGCCAGCGGGCCTACAATGAGCAGTTCTTC,CASSQRAYNEQFF
.,many,TRBJ1-1,TRBV6-1,TGTGCCAGCAGTGAAAGTATCGGGTATGAAGCTTTCTTT,CASSESIGYEAFF
.,many,TRBJ2-7,TRBV5-1,TGCGCCAGCAGCTATTCACCCGGGGTCTACGAGCAGTACTTC,CASSYSPGVYEQYF
.,many,TRBJ2-1,TRBV10-3,TGTGCCATCAGTGAGTCAAGGGTCCCCCCGAACAATGAGCAGTTCTTC,CAISESRVPPNNEQFF
.,.,TRBJ2-3,TRBV15,TGTGCCACCAGCAGAACCCGGACTAAGAGAACAGATACGCAGTATTTT,CATSRTRTKRTDTQYF
.,many,TRBJ1-1,TRBV14,TGTGCCAGCAGCCAACCCCAGGGGTTCCACACTGAAGCTTTCTTT,CASSQPQGFHTEAFF
.,.,TRBJ1-4,TRBV5-4,TGTGCCAGCAGCTCCCGCGGACAGCTCTCAGCTAATGAAAAACTGTTTTTT,CASSSRGQLSANEKLFF
.,many,TRBJ2-3,TRBV5-1,TGCGCCAGCAGCCTGGACAACACAGATACGCAGTATTTT,CASSLDNTDTQYF
TRBD1,few,TRBJ1-1,TRBV29-1,TGCAGCGTACCCACAGGGGGCATCACTGAAGCTTTCTTT,CSVPTGGITEAFF